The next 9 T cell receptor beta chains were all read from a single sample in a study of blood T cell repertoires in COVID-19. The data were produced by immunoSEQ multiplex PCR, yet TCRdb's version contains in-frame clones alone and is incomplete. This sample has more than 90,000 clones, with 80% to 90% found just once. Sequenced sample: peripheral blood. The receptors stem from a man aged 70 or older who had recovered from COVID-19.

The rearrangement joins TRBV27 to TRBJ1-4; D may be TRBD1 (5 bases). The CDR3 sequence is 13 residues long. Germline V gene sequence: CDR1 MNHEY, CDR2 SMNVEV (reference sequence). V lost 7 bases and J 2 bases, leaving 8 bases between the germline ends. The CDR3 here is CASKTVTNEKLFF. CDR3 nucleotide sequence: TGTGCCAGCAAGACAGTTACTAATGAAAAACTGTTTTTT.

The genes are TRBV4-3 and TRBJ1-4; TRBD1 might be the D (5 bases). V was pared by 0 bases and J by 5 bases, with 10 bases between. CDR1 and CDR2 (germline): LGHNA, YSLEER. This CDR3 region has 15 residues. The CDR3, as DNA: TGCGCCAGCAGCCAAGAACCGGGGGGAAATGAAAAACTGTTTTTT. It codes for CASSQEPGGNEKLFF.

Written as DNA, the CDR3 is TGTGCCAGCAGCCCGACAGAGGATCACATAGTGACAGATACGCAGTATTTT. Translation gives CASSPTEDHIVTDTQYF. V is TRBV9 and J is TRBJ2-3, with D possibly being TRBD1 (5 bases). The ends were cut back, 4 bases at V and 3 bases at J, with 21 bases in the middle. Germline V lookup: CDR1 SGDLS, CDR2 YYNGEE. The CDR3 length is 17 residues. Filled out from reference TRBV9 and TRBJ2-3, the complete variable domain reads DSGVTQTPKHLITATGQRVTLRCSPRSGDLSVYWYQQSLDQGLQFLIQYYNGEERAKGNILERFSAQQFPDLHSELNLSSLELGDSALYFCASSPTEDHIVTDTQYFGPGTRLTVL.

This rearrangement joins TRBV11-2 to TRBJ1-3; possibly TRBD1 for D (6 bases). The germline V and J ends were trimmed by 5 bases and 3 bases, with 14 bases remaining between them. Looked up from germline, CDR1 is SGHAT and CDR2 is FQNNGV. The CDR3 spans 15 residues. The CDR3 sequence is CASSLTGLLGNTIYF. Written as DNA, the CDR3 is TGTGCCAGCAGCCTCACAGGGTTACTTGGAAACACCATATATTTT.

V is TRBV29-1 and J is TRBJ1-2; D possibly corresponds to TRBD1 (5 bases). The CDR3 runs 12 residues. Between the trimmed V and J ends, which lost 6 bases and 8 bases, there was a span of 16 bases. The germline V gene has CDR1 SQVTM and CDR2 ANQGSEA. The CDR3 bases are TGCAGCGTAAACAACTGGCAGGGAGGCTACACCTTC. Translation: CSVNNWQGGYTF.

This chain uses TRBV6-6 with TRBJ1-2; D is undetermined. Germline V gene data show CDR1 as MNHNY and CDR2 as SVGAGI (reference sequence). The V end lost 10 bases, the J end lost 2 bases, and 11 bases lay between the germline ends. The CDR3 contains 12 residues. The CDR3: CATRDWNYGYTF. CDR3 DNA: TGTGCCACCCGAGACTGGAACTATGGCTACACCTTC.

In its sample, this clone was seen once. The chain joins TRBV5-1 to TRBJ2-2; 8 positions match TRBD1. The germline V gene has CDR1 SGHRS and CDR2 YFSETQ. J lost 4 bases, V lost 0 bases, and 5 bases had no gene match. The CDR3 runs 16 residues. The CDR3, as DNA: TGCGCCAGCAGCTTGGCGGCAGGGGGCGGCACCGGGGAGCTGTTTTTT. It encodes CASSLAAGGGTGELFF.

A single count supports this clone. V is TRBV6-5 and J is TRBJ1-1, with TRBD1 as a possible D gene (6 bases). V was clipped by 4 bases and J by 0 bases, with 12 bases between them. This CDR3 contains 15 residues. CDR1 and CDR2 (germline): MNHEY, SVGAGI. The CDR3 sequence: CASSSVTGLNTEAFF. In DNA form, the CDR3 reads TGTGCCAGCAGTTCCGTGACAGGCCTGAACACTGAAGCTTTCTTT.

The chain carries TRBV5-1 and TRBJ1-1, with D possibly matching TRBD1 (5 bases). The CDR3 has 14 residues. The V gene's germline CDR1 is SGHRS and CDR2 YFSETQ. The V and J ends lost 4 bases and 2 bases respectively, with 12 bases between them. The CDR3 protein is CASSSAGTNTEAFF. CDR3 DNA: TGCGCCAGCAGCAGCGCGGGGACCAACACTGAAGCTTTCTTT.